This TCR beta chain derives from a study of blood T cell repertoires in COVID-19. Unmatched junction bases numbered 5, after V lost 2 bases and J lost 5 bases. This CDR3 is built from 14 residues. CDR1 is SGHTA and CDR2 is FQGNSA in the germline V gene. With regard to this clone: The sample carries other DNA sequences with the same CDR3.

Source study methods: Amplification of reference gene primers was used by the study to estimate nucleated cell counts. Sequencing was performed with immunoSEQ multiplex PCR; in TCRdb, only in-frame clones are kept and a portion is missing. V and J calls and clone size are given by that table; D and trimming were obtained from the DNA. The data show about 320,000 clones, 75% to 90% seen once. The study drew participants aged roughly 18 to 89 years from under 30 US areas. This chain connects TRBV7-2 to TRBJ2-5, with 7 bases matching TRBD2. The specimen sequenced was PBMCs or T cells enriched from blood (not recorded which). The clonotype comes from a woman in her twenties or thirties who had been exposed to COVID-19. The DNA of the CDR3 is TGTGCCAGCAGCTTAATAGCGGGTGGGGAGACCCAGTACTTC. Translating it yields CASSLIAGGETQYF.